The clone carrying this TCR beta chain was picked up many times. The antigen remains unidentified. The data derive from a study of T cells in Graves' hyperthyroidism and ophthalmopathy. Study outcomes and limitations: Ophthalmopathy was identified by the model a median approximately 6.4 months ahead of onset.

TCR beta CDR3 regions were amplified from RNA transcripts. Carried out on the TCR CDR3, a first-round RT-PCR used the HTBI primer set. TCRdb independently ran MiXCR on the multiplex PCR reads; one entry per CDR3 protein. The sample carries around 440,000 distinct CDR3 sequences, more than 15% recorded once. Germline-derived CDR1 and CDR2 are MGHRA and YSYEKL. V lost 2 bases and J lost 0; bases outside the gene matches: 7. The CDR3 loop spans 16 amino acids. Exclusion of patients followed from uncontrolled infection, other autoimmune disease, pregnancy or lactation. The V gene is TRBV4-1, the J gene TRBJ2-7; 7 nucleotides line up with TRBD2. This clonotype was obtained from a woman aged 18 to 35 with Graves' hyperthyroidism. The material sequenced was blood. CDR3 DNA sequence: TGCGCCAGCAGCCAACCAGCGGGGACGCCCTCCTACGAGCAGTACTTC. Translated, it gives CASSQPAGTPSYEQYF.